Detailed here is one TCR beta chain. Its target is unknown. The second PCR ran about 6 to 12 cycles with a sample-barcoded 5' primer and J-beta primers. TCRdb used MiXCR to reprocess the 5' RACE reads, holding one entry per CDR3 protein. The table has hundreds of thousands of distinct CDR3 sequences, more than 45% seen once. Germline V CDR1 and CDR2: SGHAT, FQDESV (reference sequence). The V and J ends lost 1 base and 6 bases, in that order; junction bases with no gene match: 7. The CDR3 loop spans 16 amino acids. The data are from a study of blood T cells in healthy people across ages. Study observations and caveats: With age, beta diversity per million T cells declined roughly linearly, significantly by 40.

This clonotype was obtained from a man in his thirties or forties in good health. The source material was blood. The chain carries TRBV11-1 and TRBJ2-4; 9 bases map to TRBD2. The CDR3 sequence: CASSLEASGEPNIQYF. The CDR3 DNA is TGTGCCAGCAGCTTAGAAGCTAGCGGGGAACCAAACATTCAGTACTTC.